These 2 T cell receptor beta chains share one sample of origin, sequenced in a study of cytomegalovirus exposure and HLA in healthy donors. The primer mix had 60 Vbeta and 13 Jbeta primers. TCRdb's copy holds only in-frame clones and misses some; the assay was immunoSEQ multiplex PCR. In total, the table holds about 200,000 clones. Sequenced sample: PBMCs. The source of these receptors is a girl aged 2 to 9 in good health and CMV-seropositive.

J is TRBJ2-7 and V is TRBV5-1, with D tentatively TRBD2 (5 bases). Trimming took off 4 bases at V and 0 bases at J, with 8 bases between the two ends. In germline, CDR1 is SGHRS, CDR2 YFSETQ. The CDR3 length is 13 residues. CDR3 sequence (DNA): TGCGCCAGCAGCAGCGGCCCCTCCTACGAGCAGTACTTC. Its translation: CASSSGPSYEQYF.

J is TRBJ2-1 and V is TRBV25-1, with 8 bases matching TRBD2. Looked up from germline, CDR1 is MGHDK and CDR2 is SYGVNS. The CDR3 length is 15 residues. J gave up 0 bases and V 10 bases, and 8 bases lay outside the gene matches. Here the CDR3 DNA reads TGTGCCACCAGAGCGGGGGCGGGCTCCTACAATGAGCAGTTCTTC. As protein: CATRAGAGSYNEQFF.